Listed here are 25 T cell receptor beta chains from one sample, sequenced in a study of response to subunit inactivated influenza vaccine. Via MiXCR, TCRdb re-called the RT-PCR reads, giving one row per CDR3 protein. In the table there are roughly 500,000 distinct CDR3 sequences, 20% to 25% of which are singletons. This sample also belongs to another study, concerning T cells expressing NK-cell markers. This second study says: UMIs accompanied the 5'RACE template switching by which TCR beta cDNA was made.

The material sequenced was CD4+ T cells sorted from PBMCs, taken about 11 days after vaccination. Source of these receptors: a man between 45 and 60 years old who received an inactivated influenza vaccine.

This chain connects TRBV11-1 to TRBJ1-6; D gene unclear. V was shortened by 1 base and J by 7 bases, with 8 bases between the two germline ends. Germline V gives CDR1 SGHAT, CDR2 FQDESV (reference sequence). The CDR3 has 14 amino acids. The CDR3 bases are TGTGCCAGCAGCTTAGAACGGCAGAATTCACCCCTCCACTTT. Amino acids: CASSLERQNSPLHF.

This chain joins TRBV4-1 and TRBJ1-2; 8 nucleotides align to TRBD1. The germline CDR1 and CDR2 sequences are MGHRA and YSYEKL. This CDR3 comprises 14 residues. The V and J ends lost 6 bases and 6 bases, in that order; junction bases with no gene match: 9. The CDR3 DNA sequence: TGCGCCAGCAGTAACGACAGGGGAAGGAATGGCTACACCTTC. Amino acids: CASSNDRGRNGYTF.

Ten or more counts support this clonotype. J is TRBJ1-3 and V is TRBV29-1; TRBD1 matches 9 bases. V shed 5 bases and J 1 base; nucleotides not matched to a gene: 3. In germline, CDR1 is SQVTM, CDR2 ANQGSEA. The CDR3 sequence is 14 residues long. The CDR3 spells CSVMTGGSGNTIYF. CDR3 coding DNA: TGCAGCGTTATGACAGGGGGGTCTGGAAACACCATATATTTT.

This clonotype appeared a few times. The chain links TRBV3-1 to TRBJ2-7; a possible D gene is TRBD1 (6 bases). CDR1 and CDR2 from the germline V gene are LGHDT and YNNKEL (reference sequence). Trimming stripped 6 bases from V and 2 bases from J, with 17 bases between. The length of the CDR3 is 15 residues. The CDR3 here is CASRRSLTGTYEQYF. CDR3 nucleotides: TGTGCCAGCAGGAGGAGCCTGACAGGTACCTACGAGCAGTACTTC.

This clonotype was picked up many times. This chain uses TRBV29-1 with TRBJ1-1, with D perhaps matching TRBD1 (5 bases). CDR1 SQVTM and CDR2 ANQGSEA come from the germline V gene. Trimming took off 7 bases at V and 0 bases at J, with 9 bases between the two ends. The CDR3 loop spans 12 amino acids. The CDR3 sequence: CSAGTVNTEAFF. CDR3 nucleotide sequence: TGCAGCGCCGGGACGGTGAACACTGAAGCTTTCTTT.

A few counts support this clonotype. CDR3 sequence reads: CASSLAGTSVHNEQFF. Here the CDR3 DNA reads TGTGCCAGCAGTCTTGCCGGGACTAGCGTTCACAATGAGCAGTTCTTC. The chain recombines TRBV28 with TRBJ2-1, with 10 bases matching TRBD2. CDR1 and CDR2 (germline): MDHEN, SYDVKM. This CDR3 region has 16 residues. V gave up 5 bases and J gave up 5 bases; unmatched junction bases: 9.

This clonotype was observed a few times. This chain connects TRBV28 to TRBJ2-6; possible D gene TRBD1, 5 bases. From germline, CDR1 is MDHEN and CDR2 SYDVKM. V lost 6 bases, J lost 2 bases, and 11 bases lay in between. CDR3 length: 15 residues. The CDR3 nucleotides read TGTGCCAGCAGACTCGGACAACCTGGGGCCAACGTCCTGACTTTC. It is translated as CASRLGQPGANVLTF. The variable domain in full, completed from reference TRBV28 and TRBJ2-6, reads DVKVTQSSRYLVKRTGEKVFLECVQDMDHENMFWYRQDPGLGLRLIYFSYDVKMKEKGDIPEGYSVSREKKERFSLILESASTNQTSMYLCASRLGQPGANVLTFGAGSRLTVL.

This clonotype occurred a few times. The rearrangement joins TRBV10-3 to TRBJ2-7; D might be TRBD1 or TRBD2, each matching 5 bases. Germline assignment: CDR1 ENHRY and CDR2 SYGVKD. The CDR3 is 13 amino acids. V was clipped by 8 bases and J by 3 bases, with 14 bases between them. CDR3 bases: TGTGCCATCCAGGGACGTGACAGCTACGAGCAGTACTTC. It is translated as CAIQGRDSYEQYF.

This chain links TRBV12-3 or TRBV12-4 with TRBJ1-4; D perhaps matches TRBD1 (5 bases). The CDR3 is 14 residues long. Between the trimmed V and J ends, which lost 3 bases and 8 bases, there was a span of 13 bases. CDR3 bases: TGTGCCAGCAGTTTTCAGGGATCGGGAGAAAAACTGTTTTTT. As protein: CASSFQGSGEKLFF.

The chain uses TRBV20-1 and TRBJ2-4, with 7 bases lining up with TRBD1. Germline V CDR1 and CDR2: DFQATT, SNEGSKA (reference sequence). The CDR3 consists of 15 residues. The trim removed 3 bases at V and 4 bases at J, leaving 9 bases unmatched. DNA for the CDR3: TGCAGTGCTAGTTCAGGACAGGAGCCTAAAAACATTCAGTACTTC. Encoded protein: CSASSGQEPKNIQYF.

This clonotype has just a few counts. The J gene is TRBJ2-1, the V gene TRBV9; 8 bases align to TRBD1. CDR1 and CDR2 (germline): SGDLS, YYNGEE. V lost 3 bases to trimming and J lost 6 bases; unmatched junction nucleotides: 11. The CDR3 length is 16 residues. The DNA for the CDR3 is TGTGCCAGCAGCGGAGGGACAGGTAGACGCGTCAATGAGCAGTTCTTC. As protein: CASSGGTGRRVNEQFF.

The chain couples TRBV24-1 to TRBJ2-1; 9 bases are shared with TRBD1. Germline loops: CDR1 KGHDR, CDR2 SFDVKD. V lost 1 base and J lost 2; bases outside the gene matches: 2. There are 16 residues in the CDR3. CDR3 amino acids: CATSDFRTGAYNEQFF. The CDR3 nucleotides read TGTGCCACCAGTGATTTCAGGACAGGGGCCTACAATGAGCAGTTCTTC.

This clonotype has a handful of counts. This chain uses TRBV7-8 with TRBJ2-3, with 9 bases that match TRBD2. CDR1 and CDR2 from the germline V gene are SGHVS and FQNEAQ. Germline trimming cut 2 bases from V and 3 bases from J; bases unmatched to any gene: 6. The CDR3 extends over 16 amino acids. The CDR3 here is CASSLRRGGKTDTQYF. CDR3 nucleotides: TGTGCCAGCAGCTTAAGGCGGGGGGGCAAAACAGATACGCAGTATTTT. Together with reference TRBV7-8 and TRBJ2-3, the CDR3 gives the full variable domain: GAGVSQSPRYKVAKRGQDVALRCDPISGHVSLFWYQQALGQGPEFLTYFQNEAQLDKSGLPSDRFFAERPEGSVSTLKIQRTQQEDSAVYLCASSLRRGGKTDTQYFGPGTRLTVL.

On this clonotype itself: The DNA is omitted, as the CDR3 cannot be located on it reliably, and the CDR3 follows TCRdb's listing. CDR3 amino acids: CASSPHFGNQPQHF. V and J are TRBV7-2 and TRBJ1-5. Germline assignment: CDR1 SGHTA and CDR2 FQGNSA. 14 amino acids form the CDR3, both terminal residues included.

A remark on this clonotype: A much larger clone sits a single nucleotide away, making a read error possible. This chain connects TRBV29-1 to TRBJ2-2, with unresolved D. The CDR3 has 14 residues. V was clipped by 7 bases and J by 0 bases, with 12 bases between them. Germline V gene lookup returns CDR1 SQVTM and CDR2 ANQGSEA. This CDR3 is CSAAVQPNTGELFF. CDR3 in DNA: TGCAGCGCCGCAGTACAACCGAACACCGGGGAGCTGTTTTTT.

This sequence joins TRBV4-3 and TRBJ2-7; D might be TRBD1 (6 bases). The germline gives CDR1 LGHNA, CDR2 YSLEER. V was shortened by 4 bases and J by 2 bases, with 12 bases between the two germline ends. The CDR3 spans 14 residues. CDR3 region: CASSRTGTPYEQYF. The CDR3 DNA reads TGCGCCAGCAGCCGCACCGGGACACCCTACGAGCAGTACTTC.

The chain has TRBV15 and TRBJ2-2; 7 nucleotides align to TRBD1. The germline V gene encodes CDR1 LNHNV and CDR2 YYDKDF (reference sequence). The ends lost 7 bases at V and 3 bases at J; junction bases unmatched: 5. This CDR3 is built from 14 residues. CDR3 sequence: CATTRDSYTGELFF. Here the CDR3 DNA reads TGTGCCACCACCCGGGACAGCTACACCGGGGAGCTGTTTTTT.

This clonotype was picked up a small number of times. CDR3 sequence: CASRGLAGRWYEQYF. For the CDR3, the DNA is TGTGCCAGCCGGGGACTAGCGGGACGGTGGTACGAGCAGTACTTC. The chain is built from TRBV27 and TRBJ2-7; 13 nucleotides match TRBD2. CDR1 and CDR2 from the germline V gene are MNHEY and SMNVEV (reference sequence). The CDR3 is 15 residues long. V was pared by 8 bases and J by 4 bases, with 8 bases of the junction left unmatched.

V and J are TRBV6-5 and TRBJ2-1; D not certain. The ends were cut back, 2 bases at V and 7 bases at J, with 12 bases in the middle. The CDR3 spans 14 residues. Germline values: CDR1 MNHEY, CDR2 SVGAGI. CDR3 bases: TGTGCCAGCAGTTACCTCCCTGGGGTGAATGAGCAGTTCTTC. Amino acid sequence: CASSYLPGVNEQFF.

This clonotype was detected a few times. The chain recombines TRBV20-1 with TRBJ2-5, with D unresolved. CDR3 length: 13 amino acids. Trimming stripped 3 bases from V and 6 bases from J, with 14 bases between. Germline V gene sequence: CDR1 DFQATT, CDR2 SNEGSKA (reference sequence). CDR3 loop: CSASLVPEKTQYF. The CDR3 DNA is TGCAGTGCTAGTTTAGTCCCGGAGAAGACCCAGTACTTC.

This clonotype was seen more than once but under ten times. This sequence joins TRBV15 and TRBJ2-1; D not certain. The germline V gene encodes CDR1 LNHNV and CDR2 YYDKDF (reference sequence). This CDR3 is 12 amino acids long. V lost 8 bases and J lost 5, with 10 bases in between. Here the CDR3 reads CATSPTNNEQFF. The DNA of the CDR3 is TGTGCCACCTCCCCCACCAACAATGAGCAGTTCTTC.

This clonotype was recorded a few times. This sequence joins TRBV20-1 and TRBJ2-7, with D possibly called TRBD1 or TRBD2 (7 bases each). Trimming pared 2 bases from V and 3 bases from J, leaving 11 bases between. This CDR3 has 13 residues. The germline V gene has CDR1 DFQATT and CDR2 SNEGSKA (reference sequence). CDR3 sequence reads: CSARQGGVYEQYF. CDR3 in DNA: TGCAGTGCTAGACAGGGGGGGGTCTACGAGCAGTACTTC.

V is TRBV5-1 and J is TRBJ2-1; the D is unclear. V shed 0 bases and J shed 6 bases, with 10 bases lying between them. There are 14 residues in the CDR3. CDR1 and CDR2 from the germline V gene are SGHRS and YFSETQ. CDR3 sequence: CASSLGHQPNEQFF. The CDR3 DNA reads TGCGCCAGCAGCTTGGGACACCAGCCCAATGAGCAGTTCTTC.

This clonotype was found a few times. The chain couples TRBV6-5 to TRBJ2-1; D might be TRBD2 (5 bases). V was trimmed by 0 bases and J by 6 bases, leaving 15 bases between them. Germline assignment: CDR1 MNHEY and CDR2 SVGAGI. The length of the CDR3 is 16 residues. In nucleotides, the CDR3 is TGTGCCAGCAGTTACTCGACTCTAGCCTCTTTCAATGAGCAGTTCTTC. Protein product: CASSYSTLASFNEQFF.

V and J are TRBV5-4 and TRBJ2-1, with TRBD2 matching 14 bases. Per germline, CDR1 SGHNT and CDR2 YYREEE (reference sequence). The CDR3 covers 16 residues. V lost 10 bases to trimming and J lost 7 bases; unmatched junction nucleotides: 13. Here the CDR3 DNA reads TGTGCCGCGGGGACTAGCGGGAGAAGTTTGGAAAATGAGCAGTTCTTC. It yields the protein CAAGTSGRSLENEQFF. The full variable domain, in which reference TRBV5-4 and TRBJ2-1 provide the parts outside the CDR3, is ETGVTQSPTHLIKTRGQQVTLRCSSQSGHNTVSWYQQALGQGPQFIFQYYREEENGRGNFPPRFSGLQFPNYSSELNVNALELDDSALYLCAAGTSGRSLENEQFFGPGTRLTVL.